A selection of T cell receptor beta chains follows, all from one sample in a study of blood T cell repertoires in COVID-19. Repertoires were generated with immunoSEQ multiplex PCR, while TCRdb's copy carries only in-frame clones and drops some. This sample yields roughly 180,000 clones, of which over 75% are seen a single time; 9.5% to 12% belongs to the top ten. The material sequenced was PBMCs or T cells enriched from blood (not recorded which). These TCRs come from a man between 45 and 60 years old who had recovered from COVID-19. Both conserved end residues are part of each CDR3. Fields, in order: clone size, D gene, V gene, J gene, CDR3 DNA, CDR3 protein. D genes are given only for firm matches. Where a row states a size, it is once, few, many or the class of an expanded clone; other rows omit it.

abundance: .
d_gene: .
v_gene: TRBV19
j_gene: TRBJ1-5
CDR3nt: TGTGCCAGCCGGGGTCCTCAATGGGTTCAGCCCCAGCATTTT
CDR3aa: CASRGPQWVQPQHF

abundance: once
d_gene: TRBD1
v_gene: TRBV2
j_gene: TRBJ1-1
CDR3nt: TGTGCCAGCAGTCTCAGGGGGGACACTGAAGCTTTCTTT
CDR3aa: CASSLRGDTEAFF

abundance: .
d_gene: .
v_gene: TRBV11-3
j_gene: TRBJ2-3
CDR3nt: TGTGCCAGCAGCCGGGGGTCGATAAGCGGCTGGACAGATACGCAGTATTTT
CDR3aa: CASSRGSISGWTDTQYF

abundance: few
d_gene: .
v_gene: TRBV5-5
j_gene: TRBJ1-2
CDR3nt: TGTGCCAGCAGCTGGGTGGGCGCGGGTGGCTACACCTTC
CDR3aa: CASSWVGAGGYTF

abundance: .
d_gene: .
v_gene: TRBV6-1
j_gene: TRBJ1-4
CDR3nt: TGTGCCAGCAGTGAAGGGTTTGGAGTGGATGAAAAACTGTTTTTT
CDR3aa: CASSEGFGVDEKLFF

abundance: .
d_gene: .
v_gene: TRBV28
j_gene: TRBJ1-6
CDR3nt: TGTGCCAGAAATGGGACATTTCTACCACTACCGGTGAGGACCCTCCACTTT
CDR3aa: CARNGTFLPLPVRTLHF

abundance: .
d_gene: TRBD2
v_gene: TRBV19
j_gene: TRBJ2-1
CDR3nt: TGTGCCAGTAGTAACGGTTTACTAGCGGGAGGCTCCTACAATGAGCAGTTCTTC
CDR3aa: CASSNGLLAGGSYNEQFF

abundance: once
d_gene: .
v_gene: TRBV2
j_gene: TRBJ2-4
CDR3nt: TGTGCCAGCAGTGATGGGAGGACCAAAAACATTCAGTACTTC
CDR3aa: CASSDGRTKNIQYF

abundance: once
d_gene: TRBD2
v_gene: TRBV27
j_gene: TRBJ2-1
CDR3nt: TGTGCCAGCAGTTTGGCGGGAGAGTATGGGGGTGAGCAGTTCTTC
CDR3aa: CASSLAGEYGGEQFF

abundance: .
d_gene: TRBD2
v_gene: TRBV13
j_gene: TRBJ2-7
CDR3nt: TGTGCCAGCAGCTTGGGCGGGCGCGGGAGAAGGAGCGAGCAGTACTTC
CDR3aa: CASSLGGRGRRSEQYF

abundance: .
d_gene: .
v_gene: TRBV28
j_gene: TRBJ1-5
CDR3nt: TGTGCCAGCAGTTTTAGGGGCGTTAGCAATCAGCCCCAGCATTTT
CDR3aa: CASSFRGVSNQPQHF

abundance: .
d_gene: TRBD2
v_gene: TRBV28
j_gene: TRBJ2-6
CDR3nt: TGTGCCAGCAGTACTGTGGCGGGAGGGATCTCTGGGGCCAACGTCCTGACTTTC
CDR3aa: CASSTVAGGISGANVLTF

abundance: .
d_gene: TRBD2
v_gene: TRBV9
j_gene: TRBJ2-1
CDR3nt: TGTGCCAGCAGCTCTTCCGGGACTAGTATTAATGAGCAGTTCTTC
CDR3aa: CASSSSGTSINEQFF

abundance: .
d_gene: TRBD1
v_gene: TRBV10-3
j_gene: TRBJ2-7
CDR3nt: TGTGCCATCAGTTCGGGACAGGATAACGAGCAGTACTTC
CDR3aa: CAISSGQDNEQYF

abundance: .
d_gene: TRBD1
v_gene: TRBV5-1
j_gene: TRBJ2-1
CDR3nt: TGCGCCAGCAGCTTGGGATTTTCGGACAGGGGGTACAATGAGCAGTTCTTC
CDR3aa: CASSLGFSDRGYNEQFF

abundance: once
d_gene: .
v_gene: TRBV9
j_gene: TRBJ1-1
CDR3nt: TGTGCCAGCAGCCCGTTGGGGCAACTGAACACTGAAGCTTTCTTT
CDR3aa: CASSPLGQLNTEAFF

abundance: .
d_gene: .
v_gene: TRBV7-9
j_gene: TRBJ1-2
CDR3nt: TGTGCCAGCAGCCCCCCAATAGATAACTATGGCTACACCTTC
CDR3aa: CASSPPIDNYGYTF

abundance: .
d_gene: .
v_gene: TRBV28
j_gene: TRBJ1-1
CDR3nt: TGTGCCAGCAGTCCCCCTCCGAACACTGAAGCTTTCTTT
CDR3aa: CASSPPPNTEAFF

abundance: .
d_gene: .
v_gene: TRBV29-1
j_gene: TRBJ1-1
CDR3nt: TGCAGCGTTGAATCGCCAGGGGTGAACACTGAAGCTTTCTTT
CDR3aa: CSVESPGVNTEAFF

abundance: medium-sized
d_gene: .
v_gene: TRBV2
j_gene: TRBJ2-3
CDR3nt: TGTGCCAGCAAAAGGAACATGGGCCCAGATACGCAGTATTTT
CDR3aa: CASKRNMGPDTQYF

abundance: .
d_gene: TRBD1
v_gene: TRBV15
j_gene: TRBJ1-3
CDR3nt: TGTGCCACCAGCAGCGGGACAGCTGGAAACACCATATATTTT
CDR3aa: CATSSGTAGNTIYF

abundance: .
d_gene: TRBD1
v_gene: TRBV29-1
j_gene: TRBJ2-2
CDR3nt: TGCAGCGTCCTGGGACAGAATCTAGGTGGGGAGCTGTTTTTT
CDR3aa: CSVLGQNLGGELFF

abundance: many
d_gene: .
v_gene: TRBV14
j_gene: TRBJ1-3
CDR3nt: TGTGCCAGCAGCCAAGTCGGGTCCGGTACTGGAAACACCATATATTTT
CDR3aa: CASSQVGSGTGNTIYF

abundance: .
d_gene: .
v_gene: TRBV5-1
j_gene: TRBJ2-1
CDR3nt: TGCGCCAGCAGCTTGTTGCGGGGCGGTGGCAATGAGCAGTTCTTC
CDR3aa: CASSLLRGGGNEQFF

abundance: .
d_gene: .
v_gene: TRBV21-1
j_gene: TRBJ1-2
CDR3nt: TGTGCCAGCAGCTCGGGGGGGGCTGGCTATGGCTACACCTTC
CDR3aa: CASSSGGAGYGYTF

abundance: .
d_gene: TRBD1
v_gene: TRBV6-6
j_gene: TRBJ1-5
CDR3nt: TGTGCCAGCAGTCTTACCCGGGACAGGGGCCACTTTACCAATCAGCCCCAGCATTTT
CDR3aa: CASSLTRDRGHFTNQPQHF

abundance: .
d_gene: .
v_gene: TRBV4-2
j_gene: TRBJ1-5
CDR3nt: TGTGCCAGCAGCCAAGAGAGGCTGGGCAATCAGCCCCAGCATTTT
CDR3aa: CASSQERLGNQPQHF

abundance: .
d_gene: .
v_gene: TRBV6-4
j_gene: TRBJ2-3
CDR3nt: TGTGCCAGCAAAGCCGACTTGGGGGCCGGCACAGATACGCAGTATTTT
CDR3aa: CASKADLGAGTDTQYF

abundance: .
d_gene: .
v_gene: TRBV19
j_gene: TRBJ2-2
CDR3nt: TGTGCCAGTACTTCGTATAGGGGAACGAACACCGGGGAGCTGTTTTTT
CDR3aa: CASTSYRGTNTGELFF

abundance: .
d_gene: .
v_gene: TRBV7-2
j_gene: TRBJ2-7
CDR3nt: TGTGCCAGCAGCTTAGCAGGGGGAAGCTCCTACGAGCAGTACTTC
CDR3aa: CASSLAGGSSYEQYF

abundance: .
d_gene: .
v_gene: TRBV20-1
j_gene: TRBJ2-2
CDR3nt: TGCAGTGCTAGTCAGGGTCCAGGGGAGCTGTTTTTT
CDR3aa: CSASQGPGELFF

abundance: .
d_gene: TRBD1
v_gene: TRBV3-1/TRBV3-2
j_gene: TRBJ1-1
CDR3nt: TGTGCCAGCAGCCAGGCGACAGGGGCGGCCACTGAAGCTTTCTTT
CDR3aa: CASSQATGAATEAFF

abundance: .
d_gene: .
v_gene: TRBV4-1
j_gene: TRBJ2-2
CDR3nt: TGCGCCAGCAGCCAAGTAGAGAACACCGGGGAGCTGTTTTTT
CDR3aa: CASSQVENTGELFF

abundance: .
d_gene: .
v_gene: TRBV7-9
j_gene: TRBJ2-3
CDR3nt: TGTGCCAGCAGCTATAGCGGAAGCACAGATACGCAGTATTTT
CDR3aa: CASSYSGSTDTQYF

abundance: .
d_gene: TRBD2
v_gene: TRBV24-1
j_gene: TRBJ2-5
CDR3nt: TGTGCCACCCAGGGAGGGGAGACCCAGTACTTC
CDR3aa: CATQGGETQYF

abundance: .
d_gene: TRBD2
v_gene: TRBV19
j_gene: TRBJ2-1
CDR3nt: TGTGCCAGTACTAAAGCGGGGGGGCCTTTTGAGCAGTTCTTC
CDR3aa: CASTKAGGPFEQFF

abundance: few
d_gene: .
v_gene: TRBV18
j_gene: TRBJ2-3
CDR3nt: TGTGCCAGCTCACCTGAGTTGGAGACGGTCGTAATTAGCACAGATACGCAGTATTTT
CDR3aa: CASSPELETVVISTDTQYF

abundance: .
d_gene: TRBD2
v_gene: TRBV11-2
j_gene: TRBJ2-7
CDR3nt: TGTGCCAGCAGCTCCTACATACTAGCGGGAGCGTACGAGCAGTACTTC
CDR3aa: CASSSYILAGAYEQYF

abundance: .
d_gene: TRBD1
v_gene: TRBV7-3
j_gene: TRBJ2-1
CDR3nt: TGTGCCAGCAGCACAACAGGGGGCTCCTACAATGAGCAGTTCTTC
CDR3aa: CASSTTGGSYNEQFF

abundance: .
d_gene: .
v_gene: TRBV19
j_gene: TRBJ1-2
CDR3nt: TGTGCCACCCATCGGGAGGGAAGCTATGGCTACACCTTC
CDR3aa: CATHREGSYGYTF